The entry below gives a single T cell receptor beta chain sequence along with its context. How the authors handled the data: Amplification from reference gene primers served as the basis for estimated nucleated cell counts. Clones were sequenced by immunoSEQ multiplex PCR, and TCRdb holds only the in-frame ones, with some missing. V and J calls and clone size are those listed in that table; D and trimming were worked out from the DNA. The sample has about 130,000 clones; roughly 80% are singletons. These data originate in a study of blood T cell repertoires in COVID-19. Study-wide context: Whether acute or convalescent, the COVID-19 samples came from the United States, Italy and Spain.

Seattle patient enrollment occurred during active infection, with longitudinal follow-up thereafter. This CDR3 spans 15 amino acids. With 6 bases clipped from V and 7 bases from J, the junction kept 7 bases outside the gene matches. Germline V gene data show CDR1 as MNHNY and CDR2 as SVGAGI (reference sequence). The gene calls are TRBV6-6 and TRBJ1-5; TRBD1 agrees at 12 bases. This clonotype was obtained from a woman between 70 and 85 years old with COVID-19, enrolled during active disease. Sample: peripheral blood. The CDR3, as DNA: TGTGCCAGCAGATCGGGACAGGGGGCAGGGCAGCCCCAGCATTTT. Encoded protein: CASRSGQGAGQPQHF.